This T cell receptor beta chain emerged from a study of T cell responses to AZD1222 COVID-19 vaccine (dated by TCRdb to the early 2020s). Study-level background: Because spike-specific TCR depth and breadth did not differ between the two schedules, AZD1222 recipients who got a second dose at roughly 4 weeks were pooled with those who got a second dose at roughly 12 weeks. TCR sequencing covered fewer than 250 trial participants: about 210 given two doses of AZD1222 and approximately 25 given two doses of MenACWY control vaccine. Trial participants were enrolled by age into subgroups of 18-55, 56-69 and 70-plus years, and around 150, 29 and 61 TCR-sequenced participants, respectively, were included in these subgroups. What the research found in general, with its limitations: Participants were mostly white British and included more females than males, and it was suggested by the authors that clonal diversity may have been underestimated. Nearly half of unique spike-specific TCRs reportedly recognized epitopes outside regions mutated in the B.1.351 and B.1.1.7 variants. In the small 56-69-year group, the increase in depth fell short of significance, most likely because of low power. Conclusions about previously exposed vaccinees were limited because only six or seven AZD1222 recipients were SARS-CoV-2 seropositive at baseline. After two AZD1222 doses, spike-specific TCR breadth and depth were significantly higher than at day 0 and than in MenACWY recipients. The whole spike protein was spanned by vaccine-associated CD4 TCRs, and dominant responses were seen in regions 160-218 and 743-854. No day 14 peak-response samples were available, so repertoires were characterized only after the peak T cell response.

The CDR3 regions of human TCRbeta chains were subjected to immunosequencing. From the authors' description of their analysis: TCRs in the repertoires were compared against a reference library of SARS-CoV-2-specific TCRs that had been generated with the MIRA antigen-specificity platform. Breadth was defined as the fraction of unique TCRs that were SARS-CoV-2-associated. Depth was defined as the fraction of total T cells that were SARS-CoV-2-associated. Using the MIRA data, each spike-specific TCR was assigned both to the spike region to which the TCR was reactive and to a CD4 or CD8 class. Log10-transformed breadth and depth values were compared by one-way ANOVA with Sidak's multiple comparisons tests. The source is immuneACCESS, and TCRdb retained only in-frame sequences with V and J called. Part of the clones is not carried over; for the studies checked, unresolved V genes explain less than half of this, and the remainder is unexplained. The V and J calls and clone size come from that table; D and trimming were worked out from the DNA. The sample records some 120,000 clones, about 91% of which are singletons. The ten biggest clones cover about 2.7% of the sample.

V is pruned by 3 bases and J by 4 bases, leaving 5 bases of the junction without a gene match. Taken from cysteine to phenylalanine, the CDR3 has 15 residues. The CDR3 DNA has 45 bases and is translated from base 1. In the germline V gene (reference sequence), CDR1 corresponds to SGHKS and CDR2 to YYEKEE. Concerning this clone itself: Its antigen is still unknown. Qualities for individual bases were not recorded, and no much larger clone is one base off.

This specimen's time point label, interpreted: baseline before first vaccination. Samples from vaccinated people were obtained from the UK trials COV001 and COV002, which included a single-blind randomized controlled phase 2/3 trial of AZD1222 (ChAdOx1 nCoV-19) in healthy adults. For TCRbeta chain sequencing, PBMC samples were collected from trial participants at day 0 and at day 28 after the second dose. The source of this sequence is an adult in good health. Sequenced here: peripheral blood, sampled on day 0 of AZD1222 vaccination. The sequence joins TRBV5-5 to TRBJ2-1; 9 middle bases align to TRBD1. The CDR3 sequence is CASSSPGTGYNEQFF. In nucleotides, the sequence is TGTGCCAGCAGCTCCCCCGGGACAGGGTACAATGAGCAGTTCTTC. Here the CDR3 is joined to the reference TRBV5-5 and TRBJ2-1 genes, and the full variable domain is: DAGVTQSPTHLIKTRGQQVTLRCSPISGHKSVSWYQQVLGQGPQFIFQYYEKEERGRGNFPDRFSARQFPNYSSELNVNALLLGDSALYLCASSSPGTGYNEQFFGPGTRLTVL.